The 13 T cell receptor beta chains reported below all come from one sample, sequenced in a study of sequential checkpoint blockade in melanoma. The repertoire was sequenced with immunoSEQ multiplex PCR; TCRdb's copy has only in-frame clones and lacks some. The table has 20,000 to 25,000 clones, roughly 80% seen once; the top ten hold approximately 30%. Treatment of the sample: randomized to nivolumab then ipilimumab (arm A) or the reverse (arm B). Sequencing was performed on CD8+ T cells sorted from blood (inferred from file names), taken from a patient given nivolumab and ipilimumab in sequence. All receptors derive from a human donor with melanoma.

The V and J genes are TRBV9 and TRBJ2-2; D may be TRBD1 (5 bases). Trimming shortened V by 4 bases and J by 3 bases, and 19 bases separated the two germline ends. This CDR3 spans 17 amino acids. Germline V gene data show CDR1 as SGDLS and CDR2 as YYNGEE. The CDR3 reads CASSPQTAGLDTGELFF. The CDR3 region has the DNA TGTGCCAGCAGCCCCCAAACCGCAGGGTTGGACACCGGGGAGCTGTTTTTT.

The chain links TRBV19 to TRBJ2-1; 11 positions match TRBD2. The CDR3 extends over 14 amino acids. J gave up 8 bases and V 3 bases, and 3 bases lay outside the gene matches. Looked up from germline, CDR1 is LNHDA and CDR2 is SQIVND (reference sequence). As DNA, the CDR3 is TGTGCCAGTAGTATCCTAGCGGGAGGCGATGAGCAGTTCTTC. Its translation: CASSILAGGDEQFF.

The chain employs TRBV5-1 and TRBJ2-7; D is unclear. CDR1 is SGHRS and CDR2 is YFSETQ in the germline V gene. The CDR3 is 16 amino acids. The V gene lost 0 bases and the J gene lost 1 base, with 14 bases spanning the gap. The CDR3 DNA reads as TGCGCCAGCAGCTTGGCTCCTCCTATGAAGTCCTACGAGCAGTACTTC. Its translation is CASSLAPPMKSYEQYF.

V and J are TRBV6-1 and TRBJ1-5; 7 positions match TRBD1. The CDR3 spans 15 residues. Germline V gene sequence: CDR1 MNHNS, CDR2 SASEGT. V trimming: 1 base; J trimming: 5 bases; junction bases outside the gene matches: 5. In DNA form, the CDR3 reads TGTGCCAGCAGTGAAGGGTCAGGGGGTTATCAGCCCCAGCATTTT. Its protein is CASSEGSGGYQPQHF.

The V gene is TRBV27, the J gene TRBJ2-1; 11 bases align to TRBD1. This CDR3 has 14 amino acids. Germline loops: CDR1 MNHEY, CDR2 SMNVEV (reference sequence). Trimming took 8 bases from V and 2 from J; bases not matched to a gene: 2. CDR3 sequence: CASQGQGAYNEQFF. The CDR3 nucleotides are TGTGCCAGCCAGGGACAGGGGGCCTACAATGAGCAGTTCTTC.

V gene TRBV27 combines with J gene TRBJ2-1; D not resolved. The germline V and J ends were trimmed by 7 bases and 4 bases, with 14 bases remaining between them. This CDR3 is built from 14 residues. CDR1 is MNHEY and CDR2 is SMNVEV in the germline V gene (reference sequence). The CDR3 reads CASMVGRNYNEQFF. CDR3 sequence (DNA): TGTGCCAGCATGGTGGGCAGGAATTACAATGAGCAGTTCTTC.

This chain connects TRBV10-3 to TRBJ2-3; 10 positions match TRBD2. Trimming took 3 bases from V and 0 from J; bases not matched to a gene: 6. CDR3 size: 17 residues. Per germline, CDR1 ENHRY and CDR2 SYGVKD. Here the CDR3 DNA reads TGTGCCATCAGTGAATTAGCGGGAGGTATTAGCACAGATACGCAGTATTTT. Amino acid sequence: CAISELAGGISTDTQYF.

The chain combines TRBV7-9 with TRBJ2-7, with D uncertain. Germline-derived CDR1 and CDR2 are SEHNR and FQNEAQ (reference sequence). Trimming took off 3 bases at V and 0 bases at J, with 9 bases between the two ends. The CDR3 extends over 14 amino acids. As DNA, the CDR3 is TGTGCCAGCAGCTTTTCGCGGCCCTCCTACGAGCAGTACTTC. This encodes CASSFSRPSYEQYF.

This clone showed up just a few times. The chain uses TRBV5-3 and TRBJ1-2; TRBD1 is a possible D gene (5 bases). TRBV5-3 counts as an open reading frame of uncertain function. The CDR3 extends over 13 amino acids. The V and J ends lost 0 bases and 5 bases respectively, with 8 bases between them. CDR3 nucleotides: TGTGCCAGAAGCTTGGAGGGGTCGTATGGCTACACCTTC. This codes for CARSLEGSYGYTF.

The J gene is TRBJ1-1, the V gene TRBV27, with a weak D call TRBD1 (5 bases). The CDR3 is 13 residues long. Trimming took 1 base from V and 6 from J, leaving 9 bases between them. Germline CDR1 reads MNHEY; CDR2 reads SMNVEV (reference sequence). The CDR3 DNA reads TGTGCCAGCAGTTTATGGGGGGTGGCTGAAGCTTTCTTT. Translation: CASSLWGVAEAFF.

The CDR3 nucleotides read TGTGCCAGCAGCTTGGCTGGGGGGGTCACTCTTTATGGCTACACCTTC. This encodes CASSLAGGVTLYGYTF. V is TRBV5-6 and J is TRBJ1-2; tentative D call: TRBD1 (5 bases). The CDR3 is 16 amino acids. CDR1 is SGHDT and CDR2 is YYEEEE in the germline V gene. Deletions cut 0 bases from V and 5 bases from J, with 17 bases between.

V gene TRBV28 combines with J gene TRBJ2-3, with a weak D call TRBD1 (9 bases). The CDR3 is 16 residues long. The V end was cut by 6 bases, the J end by 4 bases, with 20 bases between. Germline CDR1 reads MDHEN; CDR2 reads SYDVKM. The CDR3 here is CASRQGASGWADTQYF. In DNA form, the CDR3 reads TGTGCCAGCAGACAGGGGGCTAGCGGGTGGGCAGATACGCAGTATTTT.

This rearrangement joins TRBV6-5 to TRBJ2-1, with 7 bases that match TRBD2. The CDR3 has 16 amino acids. J was trimmed by 1 base and V by 2 bases; bases with no gene match: 5. Germline V gene sequence: CDR1 MNHEY, CDR2 SVGAGI. The chain's CDR3 is CASSYLPGGSYNEQFF. In DNA form, the CDR3 reads TGTGCCAGCAGTTACCTCCCCGGGGGGTCCTACAATGAGCAGTTCTTC.